This TCR beta chain was sequenced during a study of beta chain features in type 1 diabetes. Study outcomes and limitations: Within each of all four CD4+ subsets, Type 1 diabetes patients had TCRB CDR3s that were moderately but significantly shorter.

Worth noting for this clone: Antigen specificity is unknown.

Looked up from germline, CDR1 is LNHDA and CDR2 is SQIVND (reference sequence). V was trimmed by 5 bases and J by 5 bases, leaving 15 bases between them. The CDR3 runs 14 residues. Sequencing targeted expressed TCRB transcripts, as all isolated RNA had been reverse transcribed. The read count averaged about 3.6 million across naive, central memory and regulatory T cell samples. The repertoire was sequenced with immunoSEQ multiplex PCR; TCRdb's copy has only in-frame clones and lacks some. The data show about 160,000 clones, with roughly 8% seen just once and around 0.5% held by the top ten. The sequenced material came from central memory CD4+ T cells from blood. The J gene is TRBJ1-1, the V gene TRBV19, with D possibly being TRBD1 (5 bases). The receptor was derived from a woman aged 18-29 years with type 1 diabetes. CDR3 amino acids: CASSDQGRVTEAFF. The DNA for the CDR3 is TGTGCCAGTAGTGACCAGGGAAGGGTTACTGAAGCTTTCTTT. Supplemented by reference TRBV19 and TRBJ1-1, the full variable domain reads DGGITQSPKYLFRKEGQNVTLSCEQNLNHDAMYWYRQDPGQGLRLIYYSQIVNDFQKGDIAEGYSVSREKKESFPLTVTSAQKNPTAFYLCASSDQGRVTEAFFGQGTRLTVV.